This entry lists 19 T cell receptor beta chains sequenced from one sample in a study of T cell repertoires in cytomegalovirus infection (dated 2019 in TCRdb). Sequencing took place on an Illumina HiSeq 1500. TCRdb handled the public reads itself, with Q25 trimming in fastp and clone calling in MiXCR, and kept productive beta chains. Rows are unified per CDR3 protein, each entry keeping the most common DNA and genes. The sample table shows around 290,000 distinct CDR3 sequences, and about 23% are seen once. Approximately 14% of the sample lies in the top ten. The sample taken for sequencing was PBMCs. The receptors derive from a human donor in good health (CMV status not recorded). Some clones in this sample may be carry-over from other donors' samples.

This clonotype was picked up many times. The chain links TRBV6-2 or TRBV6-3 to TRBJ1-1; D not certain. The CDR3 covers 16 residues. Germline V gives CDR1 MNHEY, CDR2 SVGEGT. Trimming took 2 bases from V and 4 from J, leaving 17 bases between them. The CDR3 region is CASSYGNSPLGTEAFF. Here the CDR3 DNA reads TGTGCCAGCAGTTACGGAAACAGCCCCTTGGGCACTGAAGCTTTCTTT.

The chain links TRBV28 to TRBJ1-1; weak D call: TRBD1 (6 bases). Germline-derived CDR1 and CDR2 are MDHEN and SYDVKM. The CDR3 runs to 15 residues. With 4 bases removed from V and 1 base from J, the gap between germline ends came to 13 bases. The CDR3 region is CASSSYWGANTEAFF. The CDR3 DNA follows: TGTGCCAGCAGTTCCTATTGGGGGGCGAACACTGAAGCTTTCTTT.

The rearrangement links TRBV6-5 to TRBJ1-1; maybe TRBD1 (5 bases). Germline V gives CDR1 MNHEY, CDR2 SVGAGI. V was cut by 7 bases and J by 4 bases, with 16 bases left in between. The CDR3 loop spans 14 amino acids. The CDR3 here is CASNRPGRGTEAFF. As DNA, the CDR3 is TGTGCCAGCAACCGACCGGGACGCGGCACTGAAGCTTTCTTT.

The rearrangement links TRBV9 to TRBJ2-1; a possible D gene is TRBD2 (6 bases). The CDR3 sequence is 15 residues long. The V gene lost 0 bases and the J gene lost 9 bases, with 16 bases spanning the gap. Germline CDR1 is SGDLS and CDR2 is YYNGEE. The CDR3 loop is CASSVGGRDGGEQFF. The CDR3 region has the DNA TGTGCCAGCAGCGTAGGTGGCAGGGACGGGGGTGAGCAGTTCTTC.

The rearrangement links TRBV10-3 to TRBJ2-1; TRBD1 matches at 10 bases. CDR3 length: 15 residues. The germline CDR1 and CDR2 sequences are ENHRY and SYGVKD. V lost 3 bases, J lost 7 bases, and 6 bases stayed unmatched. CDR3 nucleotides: TGTGCCATCAGTGATGCGAGACAGGGGGCGAATGAGCAGTTCTTC. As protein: CAISDARQGANEQFF.

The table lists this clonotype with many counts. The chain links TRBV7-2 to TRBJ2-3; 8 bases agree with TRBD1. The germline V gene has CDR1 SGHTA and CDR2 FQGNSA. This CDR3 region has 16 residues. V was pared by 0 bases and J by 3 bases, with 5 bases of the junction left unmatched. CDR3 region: CASSLARGQGTDTQYF. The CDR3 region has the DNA TGTGCCAGCAGCTTAGCTCGTGGACAGGGAACAGATACGCAGTATTTT.

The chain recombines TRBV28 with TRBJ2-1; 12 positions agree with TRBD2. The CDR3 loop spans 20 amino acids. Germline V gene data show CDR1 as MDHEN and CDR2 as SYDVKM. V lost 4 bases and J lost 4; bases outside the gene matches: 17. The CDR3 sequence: CASSSGGGLAGRWIYNEQFF. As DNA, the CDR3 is TGTGCCAGCAGTTCAGGCGGTGGACTAGCGGGACGATGGATTTACAATGAGCAGTTCTTC.

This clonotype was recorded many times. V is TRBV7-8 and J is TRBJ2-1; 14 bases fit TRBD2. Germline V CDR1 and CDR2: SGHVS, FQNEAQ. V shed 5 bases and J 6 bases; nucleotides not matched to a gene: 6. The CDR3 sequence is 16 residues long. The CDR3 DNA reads TGTGCCAGCAGCCTACGAGGGACTAGCGGGAGCAATGAGCAGTTCTTC. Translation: CASSLRGTSGSNEQFF. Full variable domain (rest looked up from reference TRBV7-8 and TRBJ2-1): GAGVSQSPRYKVAKRGQDVALRCDPISGHVSLFWYQQALGQGPEFLTYFQNEAQLDKSGLPSDRFFAERPEGSVSTLKIQRTQQEDSAVYLCASSLRGTSGSNEQFFGPGTRLTVL.

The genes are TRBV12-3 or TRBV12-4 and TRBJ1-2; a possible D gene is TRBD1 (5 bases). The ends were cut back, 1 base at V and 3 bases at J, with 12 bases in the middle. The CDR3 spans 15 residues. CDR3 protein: CASSLGQGEDYGYTF. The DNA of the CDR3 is TGTGCCAGCAGTTTAGGTCAGGGCGAAGACTATGGCTACACCTTC.

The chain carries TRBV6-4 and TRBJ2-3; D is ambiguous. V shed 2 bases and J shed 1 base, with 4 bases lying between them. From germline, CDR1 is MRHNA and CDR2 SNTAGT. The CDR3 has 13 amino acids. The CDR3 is CASSDQGTDTQYF. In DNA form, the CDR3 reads TGTGCCAGCAGTGACCAAGGCACAGATACGCAGTATTTT.

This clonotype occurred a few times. CDR3 sequence (DNA): TGTGCCACCAGTGATTATTCAGGGGGCCCCGGGGAGCTGTTTTTT. Translated: CATSDYSGGPGELFF. The chain is built from TRBV24-1 and TRBJ2-2, with 8 nucleotides matching TRBD1. The CDR3 sequence is 15 residues long. V lost 2 bases, J lost 6 bases, and 4 bases stayed unmatched. Germline V gene data show CDR1 as KGHDR and CDR2 as SFDVKD.

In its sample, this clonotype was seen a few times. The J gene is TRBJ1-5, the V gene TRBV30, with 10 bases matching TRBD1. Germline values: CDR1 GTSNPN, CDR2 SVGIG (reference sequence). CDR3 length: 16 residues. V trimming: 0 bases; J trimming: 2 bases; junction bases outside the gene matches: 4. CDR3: CAWSVYGQGGNQPQHF. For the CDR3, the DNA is TGTGCCTGGAGTGTTTATGGACAGGGGGGCAATCAGCCCCAGCATTTT.

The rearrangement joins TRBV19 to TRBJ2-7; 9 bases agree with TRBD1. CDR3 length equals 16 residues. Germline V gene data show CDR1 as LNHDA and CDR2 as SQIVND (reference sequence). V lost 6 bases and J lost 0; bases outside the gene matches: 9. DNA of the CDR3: TGTGCCAGTAGGAGCCGCGGGACAGGGTTCTCCTACGAGCAGTACTTC. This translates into CASRSRGTGFSYEQYF.

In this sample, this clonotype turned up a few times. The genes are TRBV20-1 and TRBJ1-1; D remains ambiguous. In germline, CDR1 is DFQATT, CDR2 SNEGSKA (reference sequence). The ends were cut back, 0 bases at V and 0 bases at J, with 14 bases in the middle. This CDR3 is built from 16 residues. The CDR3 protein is CSARDRKLAMNTEAFF. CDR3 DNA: TGCAGTGCTAGAGATCGGAAGCTGGCCATGAACACTGAAGCTTTCTTT.

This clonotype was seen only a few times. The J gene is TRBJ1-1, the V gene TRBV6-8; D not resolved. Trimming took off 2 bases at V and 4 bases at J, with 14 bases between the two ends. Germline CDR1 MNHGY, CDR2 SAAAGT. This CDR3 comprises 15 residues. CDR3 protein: CASSYTGPSTTEAFF. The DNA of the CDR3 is TGTGCCAGCAGTTACACGGGCCCAAGTACCACTGAAGCTTTCTTT.

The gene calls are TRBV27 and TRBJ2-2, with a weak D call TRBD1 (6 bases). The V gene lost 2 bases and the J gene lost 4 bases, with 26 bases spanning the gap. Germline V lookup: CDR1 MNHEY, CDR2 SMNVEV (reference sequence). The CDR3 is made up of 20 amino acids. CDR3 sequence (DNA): TGTGCCAGCAGTTTAGTCGCAGGTCTCTCACCGGGACAAGGCACCGGGGAGCTGTTTTTT. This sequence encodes CASSLVAGLSPGQGTGELFF.

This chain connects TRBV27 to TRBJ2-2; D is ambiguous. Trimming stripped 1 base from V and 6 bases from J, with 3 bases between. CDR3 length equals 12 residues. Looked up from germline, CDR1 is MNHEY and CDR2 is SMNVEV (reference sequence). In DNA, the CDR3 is TGTGCCAGCAGTTTATGTTCCGGGGAGCTGTTTTTT. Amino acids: CASSLCSGELFF.

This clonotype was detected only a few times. CDR3 amino acids: CSATGGEVGANVRETQYF. The CDR3 DNA follows: TGCAGTGCAACCGGGGGAGAGGTGGGAGCGAATGTCAGGGAGACCCAGTACTTC. The chain uses TRBV20-1 and TRBJ2-5; tentatively, D is TRBD2 (6 bases). This CDR3 has 18 residues. The germline gives CDR1 DFQATT, CDR2 SNEGSKA (reference sequence). Trimming took off 6 bases at V and 5 bases at J, with 31 bases between the two ends.

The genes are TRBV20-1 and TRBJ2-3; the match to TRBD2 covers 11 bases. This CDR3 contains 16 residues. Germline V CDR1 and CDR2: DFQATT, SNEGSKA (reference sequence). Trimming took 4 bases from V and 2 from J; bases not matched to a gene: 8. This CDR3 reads CSANHRLAGNTDTQYF. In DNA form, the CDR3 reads TGCAGTGCTAACCACCGACTAGCGGGAAACACAGATACGCAGTATTTT.